This TCR beta chain was documented in a study of blood T cell repertoires in COVID-19. At the level of the study: Spain, Italy and the United States supplied samples that represented acute and convalescent COVID-19. T cells, B-cell-depleted T cells, or PBMCs supplied cDNA or gDNA.

Germline lookup yields CDR1 SGHAT and CDR2 FQNNGV. The trim removed 3 bases at V and 7 bases at J, leaving 6 bases unmatched. This CDR3 spans 13 amino acids. Original processing notes: Amplified reference gene primers provided the basis for estimating nucleated cell counts. The repertoire was sequenced with immunoSEQ multiplex PCR; TCRdb's copy has only in-frame clones and lacks some. V, J and clone size derive from that table, while D and trimming were established from the DNA sequence. In the table there are tens of thousands of clones, 86% of which are singletons. The chain employs TRBV11-2 and TRBJ2-7, with 7 bases aligning to TRBD1. What was sequenced was peripheral blood. The receptor was derived from a man between 25 and 39 years old with acute or convalescent COVID-19. The CDR3 protein is CASSFTGTAEQYF. DNA of the CDR3: TGTGCCAGCAGCTTTACCGGGACAGCAGAGCAGTACTTC.